Listed here are 26 T cell receptor beta chains from one sample, sequenced in a study of OX40 agonist ivuxolimab in advanced cancers. Libraries were prepared by immunoSEQ multiplex PCR; TCRdb keeps only in-frame clonotypes and omits some of them. The sample consists of tens of thousands of clones, 86% of them appearing once. This specimen was CD4+ or CD8+ T cells sorted from blood, taken in a trial of the OX40 agonist ivuxolimab. Source of these receptors: an adult with an advanced solid tumor such as melanoma, head and neck, liver or kidney cancer.

V is TRBV5-1 and J is TRBJ2-2; tentatively, D is TRBD2 (5 bases). The CDR3 is 14 amino acids. Germline CDR1 SGHRS, CDR2 YFSETQ. Trimming removed 4 bases from V and 7 bases from J, with 14 bases in between. The CDR3 DNA sequence: TGCGCCAGCAGCAACCTGGACGAGGGCGGGGAGCTGTTTTTT. Residues: CASSNLDEGGELFF.

The chain has TRBV4-3 and TRBJ2-3, with TRBD2 identical over 8 bases. There are 17 residues in the CDR3. Germline V gene sequence: CDR1 LGHNA, CDR2 YSLEER. After removal of 0 bases from V and 0 bases from J, the junction contained 5 bases not matched to a gene. This CDR3 reads CASSQDGRGGSTDTQYF. CDR3 bases: TGCGCCAGCAGCCAAGATGGCCGGGGGGGTAGCACAGATACGCAGTATTTT.

The chain recombines TRBV5-4 with TRBJ2-3; no clear D. The V end lost 2 bases, the J end lost 1 base, and 8 bases lay between the germline ends. CDR3 length equals 14 residues. Germline V gene lookup returns CDR1 SGHNT and CDR2 YYREEE (reference sequence). The CDR3 reads CASSFQDGTDTQYF. CDR3 DNA: TGTGCCAGCAGCTTTCAGGATGGCACAGATACGCAGTATTTT.

This clone has a handful of counts. V usage is TRBV2 and J usage is TRBJ1-6; 7 bases are a match to TRBD1. Unmatched junction bases numbered 8, after V lost 7 bases and J lost 11 bases. This CDR3 contains 13 residues. Germline V gives CDR1 SNHLY, CDR2 FYNNEI. The CDR3 spells CASKSQGGPPLHF. The CDR3 DNA reads as TGTGCCAGCAAGTCGCAGGGGGGACCACCCCTCCACTTT.

Worth noting for this clone: The limits of the CDR3 on the DNA are not certain, so only TCRdb's listed CDR3 is given. The chain couples TRBV5-6 to TRBJ1-2; the table names TRBD1, a call not compared with the DNA. Counting both end residues, the CDR3 totals 18 amino acids. Germline lookup yields CDR1 SGHDT and CDR2 YYEEEE. Here the CDR3 reads CASSFGPGQGSVAYGYTF.

V gene TRBV28 combines with J gene TRBJ1-6; D not resolved. The CDR3 is made up of 14 amino acids. Trimming pared 7 bases from V and 6 bases from J, leaving 13 bases between. Germline lookup yields CDR1 MDHEN and CDR2 SYDVKM. CDR3 nucleotide sequence: TGTGCCAGCACCCGAGTCGATCTTAATTCACCCCTCCACTTT. Protein: CASTRVDLNSPLHF.

The chain recombines TRBV5-4 with TRBJ2-1; weak D call: TRBD2 (7 bases). CDR1 SGHNT and CDR2 YYREEE come from the germline V gene (reference sequence). This CDR3 comprises 16 residues. Trimming removed 3 bases at V and 0 bases at J, with 13 bases between. Here the CDR3 reads CASSSGGSFSYNEQFF. Here the CDR3 DNA reads TGTGCCAGCAGCTCGGGGGGCAGTTTCTCCTACAATGAGCAGTTCTTC. The whole variable domain, remainder taken from reference TRBV5-4 and TRBJ2-1, is ETGVTQSPTHLIKTRGQQVTLRCSSQSGHNTVSWYQQALGQGPQFIFQYYREEENGRGNFPPRFSGLQFPNYSSELNVNALELDDSALYLCASSSGGSFSYNEQFFGPGTRLTVL.

This clone was recorded once. V is TRBV16 and J is TRBJ1-5; no definite D call. V gave up 0 bases and J gave up 1 base, with 4 bases separating them. This CDR3 has 14 amino acids. CDR1 is KGHSY and CDR2 is FQNENV in the germline V gene. CDR3 sequence (DNA): TGTGCCAGCAGCCAATCGGGCAGCAATCAGCCCCAGCATTTT. This codes for CASSQSGSNQPQHF.

This chain connects TRBV6-7 to TRBJ2-7; D remains unclear. TRBV6-7 is treated as an ORF (open reading frame) with a function not yet certain. V gave up 4 bases and J gave up 2 bases, with 9 bases separating them. CDR3 length: 13 residues. CDR3 loop: CASSCGATYEQYF. The CDR3 DNA sequence: TGTGCCAGCAGTTGCGGTGCCACCTACGAGCAGTACTTC.

The V and J genes are TRBV27 and TRBJ1-2; D is perhaps TRBD1 (6 bases). The CDR3 runs to 15 residues. With 4 bases removed from V and 6 bases from J, the gap between germline ends came to 18 bases. CDR1 is MNHEY, CDR2 SMNVEV, per germline (reference sequence). The CDR3 region is CASSSRGRGLDGYTF. CDR3 in DNA: TGTGCCAGCAGTTCCCGGGGCAGGGGTTTGGATGGCTACACCTTC.

V is TRBV29-1 and J is TRBJ2-1; 8 nucleotides line up with TRBD2. Germline-derived CDR1 and CDR2 are SQVTM and ANQGSEA. V gave up 3 bases and J gave up 0 bases; unmatched junction bases: 4. The CDR3 is made up of 15 amino acids. The CDR3 sequence: CSVDGGRSSYNEQFF. DNA of the CDR3: TGCAGCGTTGATGGCGGGAGGAGCTCCTACAATGAGCAGTTCTTC.

The chain couples TRBV30 to TRBJ2-7; the D is unclear. V shed 4 bases and J shed 2 bases, with 12 bases lying between them. The CDR3 spans 13 residues. Germline CDR1 is GTSNPN and CDR2 is SVGIG (reference sequence). CDR3 region: CAWNRVRPYEQYF. CDR3 bases: TGTGCCTGGAATAGGGTCAGACCCTACGAGCAGTACTTC.

This chain uses TRBV5-1 with TRBJ2-2, with D uncertain. Trimming took off 0 bases at V and 5 bases at J, with 11 bases between the two ends. Per germline, CDR1 SGHRS and CDR2 YFSETQ. The CDR3 has 15 residues. CDR3 amino acids: CASSLAATRTGELFF. The CDR3 nucleotides are TGCGCCAGCAGCTTGGCGGCCACCCGAACCGGGGAGCTGTTTTTT.

This sequence joins TRBV9 and TRBJ1-2; 8 nucleotides match TRBD1. The CDR3 spans 15 residues. Trimming cost V 4 bases and J 4 bases; bases outside gene matches: 9. Germline loops: CDR1 SGDLS, CDR2 YYNGEE. The CDR3 loop is CASSQGAGGIYGYTF. The CDR3 DNA sequence: TGTGCCAGCAGCCAGGGGGCAGGGGGGATCTATGGCTACACCTTC.

The chain employs TRBV5-8 and TRBJ2-5, with TRBD1 as a possible D gene (6 bases). Germline V gene lookup returns CDR1 SGHTS and CDR2 YDEGEE. The CDR3 has 16 amino acids. V lost 4 bases and J lost 3, with 19 bases in between. The CDR3 DNA follows: TGTGCCAGCAGCACAGGCACAGGGCGCGTGGAAGAGACCCAGTACTTC. Its translation is CASSTGTGRVEETQYF. The full variable domain, with the rest looked up from reference TRBV5-8 and TRBJ2-5, is EAGVTQSPTHLIKTRGQQATLRCSPISGHTSVYWYQQALGLGLQFLLWYDEGEERNRGNFPPRFSGRQFPNYSSELNVNALELEDSALYLCASSTGTGRVEETQYFGPGTRLLVL.

The chain uses TRBV5-1 and TRBJ1-1, with D perhaps matching TRBD1 (5 bases). The germline gives CDR1 SGHRS, CDR2 YFSETQ. Trimming left V 1 base short and J 5 bases short, with 15 bases between. CDR3 length: 15 amino acids. The DNA for the CDR3 is TGCGCCAGCAGCTTGTGGAGTTCAGGGCGGACTGAAGCTTTCTTT. This translates into CASSLWSSGRTEAFF.

This clone is a singleton in its sample. The V and J genes are TRBV19 and TRBJ2-4; 7 bases are a match to TRBD1. Germline trimming cut 6 bases from V and 1 base from J; bases unmatched to any gene: 0. Germline CDR1 and CDR2: LNHDA and SQIVND (reference sequence). The CDR3 sequence is 13 residues long. CDR3 in amino acids: CASSRGAKNIQYF. DNA of the CDR3: TGTGCCAGTAGCAGGGGGGCCAAAAACATTCAGTACTTC. The full variable domain, rest sourced from reference TRBV19 and TRBJ2-4, is DGGITQSPKYLFRKEGQNVTLSCEQNLNHDAMYWYRQDPGQGLRLIYYSQIVNDFQKGDIAEGYSVSREKKESFPLTVTSAQKNPTAFYLCASSRGAKNIQYFGAGTRLSVL.

This clone was recorded a few times. CDR3 protein: CASSSRVGAGGETQYF. The CDR3 region has the DNA TGTGCCAGCAGTTCCCGTGTTGGGGCGGGAGGGGAGACCCAGTACTTC. The genes are TRBV28 and TRBJ2-5; 9 bases are shared with TRBD2. Germline CDR1 is MDHEN and CDR2 is SYDVKM. V lost 4 bases and J lost 5; bases outside the gene matches: 11. The CDR3 length is 16 residues. Full variable domain (outside the CDR3, taken from reference TRBV28 and TRBJ2-5): DVKVTQSSRYLVKRTGEKVFLECVQDMDHENMFWYRQDPGLGLRLIYFSYDVKMKEKGDIPEGYSVSREKKERFSLILESASTNQTSMYLCASSSRVGAGGETQYFGPGTRLLVL.

Concerning this clone: Other nucleotide sequences in the sample specify the same CDR3. This rearrangement joins TRBV7-9 to TRBJ2-6; D is unclear. V lost 2 bases to trimming and J lost 2 bases, with 4 bases between them. This CDR3 comprises 14 residues. Germline CDR1 reads SEHNR; CDR2 reads FQNEAQ (reference sequence). This CDR3 reads CASSLPPGANVLTF. CDR3 bases: TGTGCCAGCAGCTTACCCCCTGGGGCCAACGTCCTGACTTTC.

The chain is built from TRBV18 and TRBJ1-1; D remains ambiguous. Trimming left V 0 bases short and J 0 bases short, with 8 bases between. The CDR3 totals 15 residues. CDR1 is KGHSH, CDR2 LQKENI, per germline. CDR3 sequence (DNA): TGTGCCAGCTCACCACCAGGGATCGTGAACACTGAAGCTTTCTTT. As protein: CASSPPGIVNTEAFF.

This rearrangement joins TRBV15 to TRBJ2-5, with TRBD2 matching over 8 bases. The CDR3 contains 14 residues. Germline CDR1 and CDR2: LNHNV and YYDKDF (reference sequence). With V trimmed by 1 base and J by 5 bases, 3 bases remained unmatched. The DNA of the CDR3 is TGTGCCACCAGCAGAGCCGGGGGGGCCGAGACCCAGTACTTC. Translating it yields CATSRAGGAETQYF.

The chain carries TRBV19 and TRBJ1-2; a possible D gene is TRBD1 (6 bases). The CDR3 runs 14 residues. CDR1 and CDR2 (germline): LNHDA, SQIVND (reference sequence). V lost 5 bases and J lost 4, with 14 bases in between. The CDR3 loop is CASSPRGPFYGYTF. CDR3 sequence (DNA): TGTGCCAGTAGTCCCAGGGGCCCGTTCTATGGCTACACCTTC. Combining the CDR3 with reference TRBV19 and TRBJ1-2 gives the whole variable domain DGGITQSPKYLFRKEGQNVTLSCEQNLNHDAMYWYRQDPGQGLRLIYYSQIVNDFQKGDIAEGYSVSREKKESFPLTVTSAQKNPTAFYLCASSPRGPFYGYTFGSGTRLTVV.

The J gene is TRBJ1-1, the V gene TRBV5-1; D is ambiguous. CDR1 and CDR2 (germline): SGHRS, YFSETQ. The CDR3 length is 13 residues. Deletions cut 3 bases from V and 6 bases from J, with 12 bases between. CDR3 sequence reads: CASSWSVDAEAFF. The CDR3 DNA follows: TGCGCCAGCAGCTGGTCAGTGGATGCTGAAGCTTTCTTT. Full variable domain (remainder filled in from reference TRBV5-1 and TRBJ1-1): KAGVTQTPRYLIKTRGQQVTLSCSPISGHRSVSWYQQTPGQGLQFLFEYFSETQRNKGNFPGRFSGRQFSNSRSEMNVSTLELGDSALYLCASSWSVDAEAFFGQGTRLTVV.

The genes are TRBV27 and TRBJ2-7; TRBD2 matches at 8 bases. Germline CDR1 is MNHEY and CDR2 is SMNVEV (reference sequence). This CDR3 has 15 residues. V was clipped by 5 bases and J by 5 bases; unmatched bases: 11. The CDR3 protein is CASSGQAGALDEQYF. Written as DNA, the CDR3 is TGTGCCAGCAGTGGACAAGCGGGAGCTCTCGACGAGCAGTACTTC.

The V and J genes are TRBV9 and TRBJ2-5, with 12 nucleotides matching TRBD2. This CDR3 contains 15 residues. Germline lookup yields CDR1 SGDLS and CDR2 YYNGEE. V trimming: 3 bases; J trimming: 4 bases; junction bases outside the gene matches: 4. CDR3 in amino acids: CASSAQLAGGETQYF. The CDR3 DNA sequence: TGTGCCAGCAGCGCACAACTAGCGGGAGGAGAGACCCAGTACTTC. Drawing the rest from reference TRBV9 and TRBJ2-5, the complete variable domain is DSGVTQTPKHLITATGQRVTLRCSPRSGDLSVYWYQQSLDQGLQFLIQYYNGEERAKGNILERFSAQQFPDLHSELNLSSLELGDSALYFCASSAQLAGGETQYFGPGTRLLVL.

The rearrangement links TRBV28 to TRBJ2-7, with a weak D call TRBD2 (6 bases). The germline gives CDR1 MDHEN, CDR2 SYDVKM. CDR3 length: 14 residues. V lost 5 bases and J lost 1, with 12 bases in between. The CDR3 loop is CASSPPGDSYEQYF. In DNA, the CDR3 is TGTGCCAGCAGTCCCCCGGGGGATTCCTACGAGCAGTACTTC.